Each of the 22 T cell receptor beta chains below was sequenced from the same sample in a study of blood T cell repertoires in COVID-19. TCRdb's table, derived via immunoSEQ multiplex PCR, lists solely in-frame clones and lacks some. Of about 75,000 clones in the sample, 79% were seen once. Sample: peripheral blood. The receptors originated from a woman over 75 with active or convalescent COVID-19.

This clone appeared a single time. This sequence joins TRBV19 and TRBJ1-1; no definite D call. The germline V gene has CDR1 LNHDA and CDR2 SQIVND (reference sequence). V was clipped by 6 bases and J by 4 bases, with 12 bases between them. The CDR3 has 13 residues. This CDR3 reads CASRTYGATEAFF. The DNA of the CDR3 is TGTGCCAGTAGGACATACGGCGCCACTGAAGCTTTCTTT.

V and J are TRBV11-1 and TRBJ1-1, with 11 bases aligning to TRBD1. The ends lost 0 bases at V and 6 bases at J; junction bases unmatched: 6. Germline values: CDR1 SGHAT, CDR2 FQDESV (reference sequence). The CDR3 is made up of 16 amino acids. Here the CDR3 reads CASSLAGTGGSPEAFF. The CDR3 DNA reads TGTGCCAGCAGCTTAGCGGGGACAGGGGGTAGCCCTGAAGCTTTCTTT.

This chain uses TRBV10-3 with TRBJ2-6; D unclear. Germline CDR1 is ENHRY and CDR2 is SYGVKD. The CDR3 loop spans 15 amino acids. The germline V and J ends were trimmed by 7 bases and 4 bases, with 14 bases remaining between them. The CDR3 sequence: CAIKAATSGANVLTF. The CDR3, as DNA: TGTGCCATCAAAGCCGCCACGTCGGGGGCCAACGTCCTGACTTTC.

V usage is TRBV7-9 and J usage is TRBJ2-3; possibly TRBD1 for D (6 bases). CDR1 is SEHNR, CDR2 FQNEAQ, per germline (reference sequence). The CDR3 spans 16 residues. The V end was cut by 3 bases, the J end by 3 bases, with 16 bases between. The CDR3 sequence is CASSFGTPMGTDTQYF. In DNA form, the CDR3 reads TGTGCCAGCAGCTTCGGGACACCAATGGGGACAGATACGCAGTATTTT.

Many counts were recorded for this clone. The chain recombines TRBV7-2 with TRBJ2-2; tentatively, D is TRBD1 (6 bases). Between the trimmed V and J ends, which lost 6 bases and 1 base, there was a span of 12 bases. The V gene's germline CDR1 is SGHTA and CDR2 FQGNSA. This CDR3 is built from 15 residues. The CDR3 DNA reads TGTGCCAGCAGAAAGGGGGTCGGGAACACCGGGGAGCTGTTTTTT. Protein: CASRKGVGNTGELFF.

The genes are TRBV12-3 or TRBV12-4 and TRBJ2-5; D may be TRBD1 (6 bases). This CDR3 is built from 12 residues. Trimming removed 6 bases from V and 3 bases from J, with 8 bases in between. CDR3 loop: CASRGTKETQYF. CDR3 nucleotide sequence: TGTGCCAGCAGGGGGACAAAAGAGACCCAGTACTTC.

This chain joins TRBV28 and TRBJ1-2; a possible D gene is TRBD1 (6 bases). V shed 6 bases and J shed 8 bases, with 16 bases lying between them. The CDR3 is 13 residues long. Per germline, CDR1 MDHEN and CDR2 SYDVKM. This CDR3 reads CASRTPGHGGYTF. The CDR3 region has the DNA TGTGCCAGCAGAACTCCGGGACACGGCGGCTACACCTTC.

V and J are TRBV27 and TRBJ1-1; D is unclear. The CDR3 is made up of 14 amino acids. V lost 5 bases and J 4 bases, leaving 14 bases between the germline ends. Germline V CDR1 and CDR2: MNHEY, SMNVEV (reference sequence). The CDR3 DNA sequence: TGTGCCAGCAGTGCGGGGTGGGAGGGCACTGAAGCTTTCTTT. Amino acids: CASSAGWEGTEAFF.

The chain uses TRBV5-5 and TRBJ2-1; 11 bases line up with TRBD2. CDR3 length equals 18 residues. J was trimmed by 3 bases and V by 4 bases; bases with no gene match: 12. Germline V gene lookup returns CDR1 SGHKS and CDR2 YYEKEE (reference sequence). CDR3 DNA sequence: TGTGCCAGCAGCGGAACCGGGACTAGCGGACCTTACTACAATGAGCAGTTCTTC. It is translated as CASSGTGTSGPYYNEQFF.

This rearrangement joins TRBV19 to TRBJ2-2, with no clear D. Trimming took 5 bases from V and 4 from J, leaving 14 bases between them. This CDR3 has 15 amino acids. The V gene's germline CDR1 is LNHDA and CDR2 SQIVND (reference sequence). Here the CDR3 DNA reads TGTGCCAGTAGTTCGACGGCCCGAGGCACCGGGGAGCTGTTTTTT. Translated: CASSSTARGTGELFF.

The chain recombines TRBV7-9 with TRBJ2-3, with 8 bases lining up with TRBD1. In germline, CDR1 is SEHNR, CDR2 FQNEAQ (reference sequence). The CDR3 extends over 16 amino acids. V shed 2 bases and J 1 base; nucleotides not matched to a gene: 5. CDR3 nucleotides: TGTGCCAGCAGCTTATCTGTGACAGGGGGCACAGATACGCAGTATTTT. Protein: CASSLSVTGGTDTQYF.

CDR3 amino acids: CSAVRGMGITEAFF. CDR3 DNA: TGCAGCGCTGTCAGGGGGATGGGTATCACTGAAGCTTTCTTT. The chain recombines TRBV29-1 with TRBJ1-1; 7 nucleotides line up with TRBD1. The CDR3 has 14 residues. V was clipped by 7 bases and J by 4 bases; unmatched bases: 12. CDR1 and CDR2 (germline): SQVTM, ANQGSEA.

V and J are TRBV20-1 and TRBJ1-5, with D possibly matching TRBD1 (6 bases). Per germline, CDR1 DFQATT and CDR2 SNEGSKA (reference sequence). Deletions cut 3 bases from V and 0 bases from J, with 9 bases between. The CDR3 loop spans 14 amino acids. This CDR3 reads CSASTGNSNQPQHF. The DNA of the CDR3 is TGCAGTGCTAGTACAGGGAATAGCAATCAGCCCCAGCATTTT.

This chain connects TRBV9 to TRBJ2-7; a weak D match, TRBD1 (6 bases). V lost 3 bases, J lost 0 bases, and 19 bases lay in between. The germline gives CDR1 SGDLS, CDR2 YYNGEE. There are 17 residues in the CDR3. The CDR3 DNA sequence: TGTGCCAGCAGCGCCTCCTCCGGGACAACGAACTCCTACGAGCAGTACTTC. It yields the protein CASSASSGTTNSYEQYF.

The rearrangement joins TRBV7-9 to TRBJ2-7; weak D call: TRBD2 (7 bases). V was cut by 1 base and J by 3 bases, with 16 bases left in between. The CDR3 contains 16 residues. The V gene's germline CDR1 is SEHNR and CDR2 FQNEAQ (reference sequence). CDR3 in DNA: TGTGCCAGCAGCTTAGGATGGGGCGGGGGCCACTACGAGCAGTACTTC. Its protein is CASSLGWGGGHYEQYF.

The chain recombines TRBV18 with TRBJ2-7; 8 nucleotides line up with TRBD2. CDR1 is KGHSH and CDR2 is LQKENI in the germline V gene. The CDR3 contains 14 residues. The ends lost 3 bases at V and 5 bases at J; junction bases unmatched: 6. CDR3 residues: CASSPSLAGHEQYF. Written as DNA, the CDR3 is TGTGCCAGCTCACCCTCGCTAGCGGGCCACGAGCAGTACTTC.

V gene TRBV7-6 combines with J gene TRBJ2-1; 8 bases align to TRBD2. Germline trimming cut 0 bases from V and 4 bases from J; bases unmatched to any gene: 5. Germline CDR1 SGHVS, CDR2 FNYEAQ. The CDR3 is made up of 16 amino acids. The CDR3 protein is CASSLAPGGTYNEQFF. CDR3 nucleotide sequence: TGTGCCAGCAGCTTAGCGCCGGGGGGGACATACAATGAGCAGTTCTTC.

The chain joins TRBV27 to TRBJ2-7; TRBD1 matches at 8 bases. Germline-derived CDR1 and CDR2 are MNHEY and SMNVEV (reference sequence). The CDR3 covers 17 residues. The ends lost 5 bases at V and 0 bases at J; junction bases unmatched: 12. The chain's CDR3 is CASSPYQTGAFSYEQYF. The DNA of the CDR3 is TGTGCCAGCAGTCCGTACCAGACAGGGGCTTTCTCCTACGAGCAGTACTTC.

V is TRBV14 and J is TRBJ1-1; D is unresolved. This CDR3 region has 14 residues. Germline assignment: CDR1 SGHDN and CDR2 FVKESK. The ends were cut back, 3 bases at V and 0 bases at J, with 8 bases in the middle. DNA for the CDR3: TGTGCCAGCAGCCATCTACAGTTGAACACTGAAGCTTTCTTT. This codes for CASSHLQLNTEAFF. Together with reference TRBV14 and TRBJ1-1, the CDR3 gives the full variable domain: EAGVTQFPSHSVIEKGQTVTLRCDPISGHDNLYWYRRVMGKEIKFLLHFVKESKQDESGMPNNRFLAERTGGTYSTLKVQPAELEDSGVYFCASSHLQLNTEAFFGQGTRLTVV.

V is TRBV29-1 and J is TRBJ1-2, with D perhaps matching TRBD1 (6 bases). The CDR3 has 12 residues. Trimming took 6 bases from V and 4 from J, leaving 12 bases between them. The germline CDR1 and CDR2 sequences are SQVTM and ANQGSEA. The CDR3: CSVSGVGYGYTF. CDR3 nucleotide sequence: TGCAGCGTCTCAGGGGTGGGCTATGGCTACACCTTC.

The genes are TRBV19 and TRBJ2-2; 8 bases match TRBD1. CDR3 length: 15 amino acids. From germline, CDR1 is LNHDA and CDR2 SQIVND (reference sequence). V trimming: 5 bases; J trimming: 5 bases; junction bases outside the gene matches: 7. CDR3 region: CASSHGQGRTGELFF. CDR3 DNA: TGTGCCAGTAGTCATGGACAGGGACGGACCGGGGAGCTGTTTTTT.

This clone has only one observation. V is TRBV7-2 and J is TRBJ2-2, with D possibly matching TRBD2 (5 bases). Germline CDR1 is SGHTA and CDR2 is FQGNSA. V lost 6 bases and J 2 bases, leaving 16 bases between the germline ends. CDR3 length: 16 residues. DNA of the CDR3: TGTGCCAGCAGTTTAACGGGAACTGCTAACACCGGGGAGCTGTTTTTT. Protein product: CASSLTGTANTGELFF.